In its sample, the clone carrying this TCR beta chain ranks as medium-sized. As yet, its antigen is unknown. The data belong to a study of HIV-infected patients and healthy controls. General study findings and limits: CDR3 sharing between individuals was lower in HIV-infected patients than in healthy controls. Approximately twelve weeks of therapy was arguably too brief to observe immune reconstitution in treated samples.

Roughly three months, about 14 weeks, into antiretroviral therapy, follow-up blood was collected. The repertoire came from unfractionated whole blood and reflected all unsorted peripheral T cells. The RNA source was an approximately 2.5 ml peripheral blood draw. The junction had 7 bases not matched to a gene; V was cut back by 5 bases and J by 7 bases. Per the germline V gene, CDR1 is SNHLY and CDR2 is FYNNEI. This CDR3 is 15 amino acids long. About 480 ng RNA was reverse transcribed with alpha and beta constant-region primers. Alpha and beta chain libraries were made separately by chain-specific third strand synthesis with multiplexing indices. MiXCR, applied by TCRdb to the 5' RACE reads, yields one record per CDR3 protein. Among 3,900 or so distinct CDR3 sequences listed, around 8% were seen once.

The source material was blood, sampled during antiretroviral therapy. The origin of this receptor is an adult with HIV infection. V usage is TRBV2 and J usage is TRBJ2-1; 11 nucleotides match TRBD1. CDR3 DNA sequence: TGTGCCAGCAGTACTTCCGGGACAGGGGGGAATGAGCAGTTCTTC. Translating gives CASSTSGTGGNEQFF.